A single sample is the source of the 17 T cell receptor beta chains below, sequenced in a study of CD4 and CD8 cells across lung adenocarcinoma regions. Using its own MiXCR run on the PCR reads, TCRdb lists one record per CDR3 protein. In the table there are roughly 10,000 distinct CDR3 sequences, roughly 53% of which are singletons. The sample was CD4+ T cells from the center of a lung tumor. These receptors were collected from a male donor with lung adenocarcinoma. The CD4 and CD8 labels of this study may be unreliable.

This clonotype was seen at least ten times. The rearrangement links TRBV6-1 to TRBJ2-1, with 7 bases that match TRBD1. Germline loops: CDR1 MNHNS, CDR2 SASEGT. Trimming removed 11 bases from V and 7 bases from J; junction bases left unmatched: 11. The CDR3 totals 13 residues. The CDR3 DNA follows: TGTGCCGCTTCGACAGGGTTGGGGAATGAGCAGTTCTTC. Its protein is CAASTGLGNEQFF.

This clonotype occurred a few times. The chain joins TRBV6-1 to TRBJ2-2; possible D gene TRBD1, 6 bases. V lost 7 bases and J 5 bases, leaving 14 bases between the germline ends. The CDR3 covers 14 residues. The germline V gene has CDR1 MNHNS and CDR2 SASEGT. The CDR3 DNA is TGTGCCAGCAACTTAGGACAGTTTACCGGGGAGCTGTTTTTT. This sequence encodes CASNLGQFTGELFF.

The rearrangement joins TRBV27 to TRBJ1-4; D remains ambiguous. Trimming pared 1 base from V and 3 bases from J, leaving 9 bases between. This CDR3 has 15 amino acids. Germline CDR1 is MNHEY and CDR2 is SMNVEV (reference sequence). The DNA of the CDR3 is TGTGCCAGCAGTTTATTCGGCGAAGCTAATGAAAAACTGTTTTTT. It yields the protein CASSLFGEANEKLFF.

This clonotype has only one observation. One end of the junction varies from germline; a read error may be responsible. This chain links TRBV10-1 with TRBJ2-3, with D perhaps TRBD2 (5 bases). In germline, CDR1 is WNHNN, CDR2 SYGVQD (reference sequence). CDR3 length: 15 residues. CDR3 coding DNA: TGCGCCAGCAGTGCCGGGATGAGCGCCAAAAACACGCAGTACTTT. Amino acid sequence: CASSAGMSAKNTQYF.

This rearrangement joins TRBV15 to TRBJ1-1, with 8 bases lining up with TRBD1. The CDR3 covers 15 residues. V gave up 5 bases and J gave up 4 bases; unmatched junction bases: 9. CDR1 and CDR2 (germline): LNHNV, YYDKDF (reference sequence). CDR3 loop: CATSFGQGGGTEAFF. Written as DNA, the CDR3 is TGTGCCACCAGCTTCGGACAGGGAGGGGGCACTGAAGCTTTCTTT.

This clonotype was counted ten times or more. The rearrangement links TRBV11-3 to TRBJ2-5, with 12 bases aligning to TRBD2. The CDR3 sequence is 15 residues long. Germline CDR1 SGHNT, CDR2 YENEEA. With V trimmed by 4 bases and J by 2 bases, 2 bases remained unmatched. The CDR3 sequence: CASSSGLAGQETQYF. CDR3 nucleotide sequence: TGTGCCAGCAGCTCCGGACTAGCGGGACAAGAGACCCAGTACTTC.

The J gene is TRBJ2-1, the V gene TRBV6-1; weak D call: TRBD1 (5 bases). V was shortened by 6 bases and J by 4 bases, with 16 bases between the two germline ends. Germline V lookup: CDR1 MNHNS, CDR2 SASEGT. The CDR3 sequence is 15 residues long. The DNA for the CDR3 is TGTGCCAGCAGAGGTCAAGGGGCTTTATACAATGAGCAGTTCTTC. Translation gives CASRGQGALYNEQFF.

In this sample, this clonotype turned up once. The chain has TRBV6-5 and TRBJ2-5; a weak D match, TRBD1 (6 bases). The end of the DNA aligns better with TRBJ2-1, so the J call may be wrong. The CDR3 sequence is 16 residues long. Germline V gene sequence: CDR1 MNHEY, CDR2 SVGAGI. CDR3 bases: TGTGCCAGCAGTTACGTGCAGGGGAGAGCCTACAATGAGCAGTTCTTC. Encoded protein: CASSYVQGRAYNEQFF.

This chain links TRBV6-1 with TRBJ2-3; 13 bases fit TRBD2. The end of the DNA fits TRBJ2-7 better, so the J call may be wrong. There are 19 residues in the CDR3. Germline CDR1 reads MNHNS; CDR2 reads SASEGT. The CDR3 sequence is CASTSAGLAGLCGTDTQYF. The CDR3, as DNA: TGTGCCAGCACCTCCGCGGGACTAGCGGGGCTATGTGGCACAGACACGCAGTACTTC.

V is TRBV15 and J is TRBJ2-7, with 8 bases fitting TRBD2. Unmatched junction bases numbered 6, after V lost 0 bases and J lost 2 bases. Germline V CDR1 and CDR2: LNHNV, YYDKDF (reference sequence). This CDR3 spans 16 amino acids. The CDR3 DNA sequence: TGTGCCACCAGCAGAGATGTACTAGCGGTCACCTACGAGCAGTACTTC. The encoded protein is CATSRDVLAVTYEQYF.

A word on this clonotype: The junction departs from germline at one end; a sequencing error may be responsible. This chain uses TRBV27 with TRBJ1-5, with TRBD1 as a possible D gene (5 bases). The CDR3 has 15 amino acids. The germline gives CDR1 MNHEY, CDR2 SMNVEV (reference sequence). The DNA for the CDR3 is TGTGCCAGCAGTTCAAGGGGAAGAAGCAATCAACCCCTGCATTTT. It codes for CASSSRGRSNQPLHF.

By frequency in the sample, this clonotype is medium-sized. The CDR3 DNA reads as TGTGCCAGCAGTTACTCCCGACTAGCGACGCAGTATTTT. Translated: CASSYSRLATQYF. This sequence joins TRBV6-5 and TRBJ2-3; 8 nucleotides match TRBD2. CDR1 is MNHEY, CDR2 SVGAGI, per germline. The CDR3 is made up of 13 amino acids. Trimming removed 0 bases from V and 9 bases from J; junction bases left unmatched: 2.

This clonotype is classed as medium-sized. The rearrangement links TRBV6-2 or TRBV6-3 to TRBJ2-5; unclear D gene. Trimming stripped 6 bases from V and 3 bases from J, with 2 bases between. CDR3 size: 10 residues. Germline values: CDR1 MNHEY, CDR2 SVGEGT. CDR3 in amino acids: CASRKETQYF. CDR3 DNA sequence: TGTGCCAGCAGAAAAGAGACCCAGTACTTC.

The CDR3 sequence: CASSYWRRPYNEQFF. In DNA form, the CDR3 reads TGTGCCAGCAGTTACTGGAGGCGACCCTACAATGAGCAGTTCTTC. The chain couples TRBV6-5 to TRBJ2-1; possibly TRBD2 for D (5 bases). The CDR3 contains 15 residues. V lost 1 base, J lost 2 bases, and 9 bases lay in between. Germline V CDR1 and CDR2: MNHEY, SVGAGI.

This clonotype has more than one count but fewer than ten. The V call is TRBV27, the J call TRBJ2-6; D is undetermined. Trimming removed 5 bases at V and 5 bases at J, with 16 bases between. The CDR3 extends over 16 amino acids. Per germline, CDR1 MNHEY and CDR2 SMNVEV (reference sequence). The CDR3 loop is CASSPGFGPRANVLTF. The CDR3 nucleotides read TGTGCCAGCAGTCCAGGTTTCGGTCCTAGGGCCAACGTCCTGACTTTC. The variable domain in full, with the rest retrieved from reference TRBV27 and TRBJ2-6, is EAQVTQNPRYLITVTGKKLTVTCSQNMNHEYMSWYRQDPGLGLRQIYYSMNVEVTDKGDVPEGYKVSRKEKRNFPLILESPSPNQTSLYFCASSPGFGPRANVLTFGAGSRLTVL.

The chain links TRBV12-3 or TRBV12-4 to TRBJ2-3, with TRBD2 matching over 8 bases. After removal of 8 bases from V and 0 bases from J, the junction contained 13 bases not matched to a gene. The CDR3 covers 17 residues. The CDR3 sequence is CASEGGAGGLSTDTQYF. For the CDR3, the DNA is TGTGCCAGCGAGGGGGGGGCGGGGGGACTAAGCACAGATACGCAGTATTTT.

This clonotype was counted ten times or more. This chain joins TRBV10-3 and TRBJ2-7; D ambiguous. Trimming stripped 8 bases from V and 5 bases from J, with 7 bases between. CDR3 length: 10 amino acids. Germline values: CDR1 ENHRY, CDR2 SYGVKD. This CDR3 reads CAIGIDEQYF. In nucleotides, the CDR3 is TGTGCCATCGGGATTGACGAGCAGTACTTC.